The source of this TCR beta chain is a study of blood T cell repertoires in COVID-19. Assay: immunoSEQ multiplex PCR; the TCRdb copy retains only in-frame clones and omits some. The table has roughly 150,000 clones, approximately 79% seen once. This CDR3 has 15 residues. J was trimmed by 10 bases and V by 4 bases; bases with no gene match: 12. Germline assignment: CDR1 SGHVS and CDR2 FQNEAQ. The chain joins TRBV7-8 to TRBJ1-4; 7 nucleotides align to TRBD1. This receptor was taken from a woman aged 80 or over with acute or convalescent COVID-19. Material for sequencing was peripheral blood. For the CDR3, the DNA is TGTGCCAGCAGCTCCCTGACAGGGAATTCAGGAAAACTGTTTTTT. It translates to CASSSLTGNSGKLFF.